This T cell receptor beta chain was found in a study of shared clonotypes between healthy human individuals. General study results and limits: Memory subsets had estimated richness that was generally smaller than that of naive subsets. Only a few donors were included, so the genetic and exposure-history diversity represented was limited.

The CDR3 consists of 13 residues. The ends were cut back, 5 bases at V and 6 bases at J, with 11 bases in the middle. The germline V gene encodes CDR1 SGHTA and CDR2 FQGNSA. Only in-frame clones appear in the TCRdb table, and some are missing; sequencing was by immunoSEQ multiplex PCR. The data hold 1.6 million or so clones, with about 98.5% observed a single time. There were no recent acute infections or vaccinations among the donors, who were healthy HIV-negative adults. CD45RA-negative memory and CD45RA+ naive subsets were split from the CD4+ cells. In regard to this clone: Its specificity is unknown.

The V call is TRBV7-2, the J call TRBJ1-5; no definite D call. Source material: naive CD4+ T cells sorted from blood. This sample's subset: CD45RA+ positively selected. The receptor's source is a man aged 25-45 years in good health. CDR3 DNA: TGTGCCAGCAGCGTAGATGGAACTCAGCCCCAGCATTTT. Translated: CASSVDGTQPQHF.